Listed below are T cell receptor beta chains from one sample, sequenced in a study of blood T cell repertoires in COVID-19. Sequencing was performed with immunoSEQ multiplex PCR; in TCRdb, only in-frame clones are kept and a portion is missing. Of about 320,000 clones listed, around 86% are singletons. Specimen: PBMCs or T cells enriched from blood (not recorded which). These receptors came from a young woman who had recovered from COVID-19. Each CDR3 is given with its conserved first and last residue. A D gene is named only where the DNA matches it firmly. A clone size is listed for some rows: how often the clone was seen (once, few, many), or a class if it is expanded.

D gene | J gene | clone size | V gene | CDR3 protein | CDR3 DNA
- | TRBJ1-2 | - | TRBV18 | CASSPLSGGQDYGYTF | TGTGCCAGCTCACCATTATCCGGGGGGCAGGACTATGGCTACACCTTC
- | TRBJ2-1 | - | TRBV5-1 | CASSPDRVSYNEQFF | TGCGCCAGCAGCCCCGACAGAGTTTCCTACAATGAGCAGTTCTTC
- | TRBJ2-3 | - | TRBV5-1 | CASSSSLGAGATDTQYF | TGCGCCAGCAGCTCTAGCCTCGGGGCGGGGGCCACAGATACGCAGTATTTT
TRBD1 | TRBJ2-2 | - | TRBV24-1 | CATSDPGTGNTGELFF | TGTGCCACCAGTGACCCCGGGACAGGGAACACCGGGGAGCTGTTTTTT
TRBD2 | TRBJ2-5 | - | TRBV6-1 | CASNSGQETQYF | TGTGCCAGTAATAGCGGGCAAGAGACCCAGTACTTC
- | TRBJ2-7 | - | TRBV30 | CAWRTPSSAYYEQYF | TGTGCCTGGAGAACCCCCTCTAGCGCCTACTACGAGCAGTACTTC
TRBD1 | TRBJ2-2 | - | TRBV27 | CASSLWGTGDAGELFF | TGTGCCAGCAGTTTGTGGGGAACAGGGGACGCCGGGGAGCTGTTTTTT
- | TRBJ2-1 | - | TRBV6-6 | CASRVAESSYNEQFF | TGTGCCAGCAGAGTAGCGGAAAGCTCCTACAATGAGCAGTTCTTC
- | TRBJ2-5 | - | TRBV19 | CASSSGTVSETQYF | TGTGCCAGTAGTAGCGGGACGGTTTCAGAGACCCAGTACTTC
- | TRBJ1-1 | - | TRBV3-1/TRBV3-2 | CASSQGLTDLNTEAFF | TGTGCCAGCAGCCAAGGATTGACAGATCTCAACACTGAAGCTTTCTTT
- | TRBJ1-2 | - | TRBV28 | CASKSGGIRYGYTF | TGTGCCAGCAAATCTGGGGGCATCAGGTATGGCTACACCTTC
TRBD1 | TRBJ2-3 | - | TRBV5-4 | CASSSAGGQATDTQYF | TGTGCCAGCAGTTCCGCCGGGGGACAGGCCACAGATACGCAGTATTTT
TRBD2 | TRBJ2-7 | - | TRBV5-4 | CASSLGLAGVSSYEQYF | TGTGCCAGCAGCTTAGGACTAGCGGGAGTTTCCTCCTACGAGCAGTACTTC
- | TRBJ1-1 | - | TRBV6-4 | CASSDSPSGGAFF | TGTGCCAGCAGTGACTCTCCCTCGGGTGGGGCTTTCTTT
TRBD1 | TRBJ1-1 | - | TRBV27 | CASVPGQGLLNTEAFF | TGTGCCAGCGTACCGGGACAGGGGCTCCTGAACACTGAAGCTTTCTTT
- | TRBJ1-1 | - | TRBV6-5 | CASIREFEAFF | TGTGCCAGCATCAGGGAATTTGAAGCTTTCTTT
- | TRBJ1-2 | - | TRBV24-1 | CATSDSDRNYGYTF | TGTGCCACCAGTGACTCCGACAGAAACTATGGCTACACCTTC
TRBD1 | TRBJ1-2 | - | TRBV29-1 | CSVEPLGTGYGYTF | TGCAGCGTGGAACCTTTAGGGACAGGGTATGGCTACACCTTC
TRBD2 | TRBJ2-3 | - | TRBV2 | CASSTGTSGGMVPITDTQYF | TGTGCCAGCTCGACTGGGACTAGCGGGGGGATGGTCCCCATCACAGATACGCAGTATTTT
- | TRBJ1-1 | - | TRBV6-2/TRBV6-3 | CASSYYFLEGTNTEAFF | TGTGCCAGCAGTTACTATTTCTTGGAGGGCACGAACACTGAAGCTTTCTTT
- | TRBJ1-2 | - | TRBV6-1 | CASSEGAVDGYTF | TGTGCCAGCAGTGAAGGGGCCGTGGATGGCTACACCTTC
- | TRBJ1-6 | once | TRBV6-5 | CASSYGAGDLPLHF | TGTGCCAGCAGTTACGGGGCGGGGGATCTACCCCTCCACTTT
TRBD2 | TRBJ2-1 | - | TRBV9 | CASSPTWGGSGNEQFF | TGTGCCAGCAGCCCCACTTGGGGGGGGTCGGGAAATGAGCAGTTCTTC
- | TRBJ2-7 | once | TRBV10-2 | CASSLAYEQYF | TGCGCCAGCAGTCTAGCCTACGAGCAGTACTTC
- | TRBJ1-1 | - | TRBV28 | CASSLMGAGGVF | TGTGCCAGCAGTTTAATGGGAGCGGGGGGTGTCTTT
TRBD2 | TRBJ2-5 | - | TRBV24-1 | CATGERRGSQETQYF | TGTGCCACCGGCGAACGGCGGGGGAGTCAAGAGACCCAGTACTTC
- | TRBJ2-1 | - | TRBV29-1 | CSVAGHTARLAIDNEQFF | TGCAGCGTGGCGGGACACACCGCGAGACTAGCAATAGACAATGAGCAGTTCTTC
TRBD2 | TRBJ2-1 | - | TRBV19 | CASSLGEGSYNEQFF | TGTGCCAGTAGTTTAGGGGAGGGTTCCTACAATGAGCAGTTCTTC
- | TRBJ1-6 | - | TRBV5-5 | CASTVDTVNSPLHF | TGTGCCAGCACCGTTGACACGGTCAATTCACCCCTCCACTTT
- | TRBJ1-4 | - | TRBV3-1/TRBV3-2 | CASSPGVANEKLFF | TGTGCCAGCAGCCCAGGGGTTGCTAATGAAAAACTGTTTTTT
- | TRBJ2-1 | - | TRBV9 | CASSVDYSPYNEQFF | TGTGCCAGCAGCGTAGACTATTCCCCCTACAATGAGCAGTTCTTC
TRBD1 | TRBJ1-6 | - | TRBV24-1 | CATSDLGETGAYNSPLHF | TGTGCCACCAGTGATTTGGGGGAGACAGGGGCCTATAATTCACCCCTCCACTTT
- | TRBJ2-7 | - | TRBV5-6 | CASSDLGGSYEQYF | TGTGCCAGCAGTGACCTAGGCGGGTCCTACGAGCAGTACTTC
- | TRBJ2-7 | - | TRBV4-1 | CASSQALAGNLYEQYF | TGCGCCAGCAGCCAAGCATTGGCGGGGAACCTCTACGAGCAGTACTTC
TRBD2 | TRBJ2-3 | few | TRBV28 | CASSSKREGEIDTQYF | TGTGCCAGCAGTTCCAAGCGGGAGGGTGAGATAGATACGCAGTATTTT
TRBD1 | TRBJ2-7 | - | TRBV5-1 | CASNRGDSYEQYF | TGCGCCAGCAACAGGGGGGACTCCTACGAGCAGTACTTC
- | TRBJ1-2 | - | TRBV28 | CASSLDGVGYTF | TGTGCCAGCAGTTTGGACGGGGTTGGCTACACCTTC
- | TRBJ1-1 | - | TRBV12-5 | CASGIMNTEAFF | TGTGCTAGTGGAATAATGAACACTGAAGCTTTCTTT
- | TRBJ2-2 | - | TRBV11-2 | CASSLVEGIAGTGELFF | TGTGCCAGCAGCTTAGTAGAAGGTATTGCAGGCACCGGGGAGCTGTTTTTT
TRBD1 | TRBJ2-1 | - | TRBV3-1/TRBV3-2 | CASSQAPTGVEDEQFF | TGTGCCAGCAGCCAAGCCCCCACAGGGGTCGAAGATGAGCAGTTCTTC